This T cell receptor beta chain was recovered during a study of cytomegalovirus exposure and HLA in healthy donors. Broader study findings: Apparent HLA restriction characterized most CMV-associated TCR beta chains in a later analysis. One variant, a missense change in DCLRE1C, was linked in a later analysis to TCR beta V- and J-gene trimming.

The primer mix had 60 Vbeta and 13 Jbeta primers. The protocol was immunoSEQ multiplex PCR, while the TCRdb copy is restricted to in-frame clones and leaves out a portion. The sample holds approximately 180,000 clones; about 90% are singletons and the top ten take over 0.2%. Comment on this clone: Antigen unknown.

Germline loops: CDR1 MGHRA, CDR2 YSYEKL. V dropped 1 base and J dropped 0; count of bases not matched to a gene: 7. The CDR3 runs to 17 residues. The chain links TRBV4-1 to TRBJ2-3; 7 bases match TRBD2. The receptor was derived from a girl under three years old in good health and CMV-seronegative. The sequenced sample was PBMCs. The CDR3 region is CASSQARGTISTDTQYF. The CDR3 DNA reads TGCGCCAGCAGCCAAGCCCGAGGGACTATTAGCACAGATACGCAGTATTTT.